This record covers a single T cell receptor (beta chain). The data originate from a study of technical replicates of blood from a few donors. Clones were sequenced by immunoSEQ multiplex PCR, and TCRdb holds only the in-frame ones, with some missing. The data show about 88,000 clones, around 93% seen once. The CDR3 sequence is 14 residues long. Germline V gives CDR1 MNHNS, CDR2 SASEGT. V dropped 5 bases and J dropped 0; count of bases not matched to a gene: 2. The sequencing input was T cells isolated from PBMCs. This sequence joins TRBV6-1 and TRBJ1-1, with TRBD1 matching over 8 bases. The sequence came from a human donor in good health. CDR3 DNA sequence: TGTGCCAGCAGTCAACAGGGGGTGAACACTGAAGCTTTCTTT. Residues: CASSQQGVNTEAFF.